Given below is one T cell receptor beta chain in context. Profiled with immunoSEQ multiplex PCR; TCRdb holds only in-frame clones, not every one. The sample has under 100,000 clones, roughly 95% seen once; the top ten hold around 0.3%. The CDR3 consists of 11 residues. Germline assignment: CDR1 SGHTA and CDR2 FQGNSA. With 5 bases removed from V and 4 bases from J, the gap between germline ends came to 6 bases. The sample comes from a study of technical replicates of blood from a handful of donors. The clonotype originates from a human donor in good health. The chain links TRBV7-2 to TRBJ2-7; D call uncertain. The sequenced sample consisted of T cells isolated from PBMCs. CDR3 residues: CASSHMYEQYF. The DNA of the CDR3 is TGTGCCAGCAGCCACATGTACGAGCAGTACTTC.